The T cell receptor (beta chain) under discussion was sequenced for a study of radiotherapy plus CTLA-4 blockade in lung cancer. In the study overall: The study recorded objective responses in approximately 19% of patients and disease control in approximately 31%.

With regard to this clone: The antigen remains undetermined.

Study results and limitations: TCR clones from tumors expanded in blood after radiotherapy plus ipilimumab.

This CDR3 comprises 17 residues. Germline-derived CDR1 and CDR2 are LNHNV and YYDKDF (reference sequence). J was trimmed by 1 base and V by 1 base; bases with no gene match: 2. Libraries were prepared by immunoSEQ multiplex PCR; TCRdb keeps only in-frame clonotypes and omits some of them. The table lists about 39,000 clones, about four fifths of them singletons. The source material was peripheral blood, sampled from a patient treated with radiotherapy plus ipilimumab. The chain uses TRBV15 and TRBJ2-3; 13 bases are shared with TRBD2. The source of this sequence is a human donor with non-small cell lung cancer that progressed on radiotherapy plus ipilimumab. The CDR3 DNA reads TGTGCCACCAGCAGAGGAGGACTAGCGGGGGGCACAGATACGCAGTATTTT. Residues: CATSRGGLAGGTDTQYF.